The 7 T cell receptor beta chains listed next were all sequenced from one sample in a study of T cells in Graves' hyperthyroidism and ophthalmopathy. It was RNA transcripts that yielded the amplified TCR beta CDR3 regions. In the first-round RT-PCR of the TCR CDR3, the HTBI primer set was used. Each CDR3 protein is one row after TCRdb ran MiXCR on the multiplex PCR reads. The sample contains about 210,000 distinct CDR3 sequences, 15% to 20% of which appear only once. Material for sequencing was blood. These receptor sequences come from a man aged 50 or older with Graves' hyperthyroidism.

This CDR3 is CASSPPDRPDQPQHF. The CDR3, as DNA: TGTGCCAGCTCACCACCGGACAGGCCGGATCAGCCCCAGCATTTT. V usage is TRBV18 and J usage is TRBJ1-5; 7 bases map to TRBD1. With 0 bases clipped from V and 5 bases from J, the junction kept 4 bases outside the gene matches. This CDR3 spans 15 amino acids. Looked up from germline, CDR1 is KGHSH and CDR2 is LQKENI. The whole variable domain, remainder taken from reference TRBV18 and TRBJ1-5, is NAGVMQNPRHLVRRRGQEARLRCSPMKGHSHVYWYRQLPEEGLKFMVYLQKENIIDESGMPKERFSAEFPKEGPSILRIQQVVRGDSAAYFCASSPPDRPDQPQHFGDGTRLSIL.

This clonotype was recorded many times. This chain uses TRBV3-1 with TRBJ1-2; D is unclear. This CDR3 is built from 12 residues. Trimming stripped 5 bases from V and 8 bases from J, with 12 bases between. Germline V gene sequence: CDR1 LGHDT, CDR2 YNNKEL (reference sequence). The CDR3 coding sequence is TGTGCCAGCAGCGGGTGGATGGGGGGCTACACCTTC. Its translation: CASSGWMGGYTF.

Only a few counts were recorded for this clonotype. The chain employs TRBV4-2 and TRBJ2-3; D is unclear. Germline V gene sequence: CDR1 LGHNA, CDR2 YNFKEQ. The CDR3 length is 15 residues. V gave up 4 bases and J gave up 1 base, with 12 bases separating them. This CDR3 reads CASSRQASGTDTQYF. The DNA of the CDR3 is TGTGCCAGCAGCCGGCAAGCCTCGGGCACAGATACGCAGTATTTT.

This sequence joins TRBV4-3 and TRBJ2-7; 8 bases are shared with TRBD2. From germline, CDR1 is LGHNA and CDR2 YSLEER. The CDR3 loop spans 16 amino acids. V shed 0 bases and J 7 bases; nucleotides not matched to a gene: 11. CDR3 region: CASSQELTGGPGEQYF. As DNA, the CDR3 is TGCGCCAGCAGCCAAGAGTTGACGGGAGGGCCGGGGGAGCAGTACTTC.

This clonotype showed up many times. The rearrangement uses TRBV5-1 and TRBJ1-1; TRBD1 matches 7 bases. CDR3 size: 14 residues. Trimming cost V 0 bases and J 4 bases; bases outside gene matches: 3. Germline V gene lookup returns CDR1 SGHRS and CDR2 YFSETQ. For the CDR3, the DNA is TGCGCCAGCAGCTTGGAGGGGGCCCTCACTGAAGCTTTCTTT. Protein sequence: CASSLEGALTEAFF.

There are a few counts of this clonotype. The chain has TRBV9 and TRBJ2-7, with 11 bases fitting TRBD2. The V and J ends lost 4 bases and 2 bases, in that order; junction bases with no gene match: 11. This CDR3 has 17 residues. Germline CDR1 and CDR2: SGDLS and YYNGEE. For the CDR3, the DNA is TGTGCCAGCAGCACGGGACTAGCGGCTCCCCGGGCCTACGAGCAGTACTTC. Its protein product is CASSTGLAAPRAYEQYF.

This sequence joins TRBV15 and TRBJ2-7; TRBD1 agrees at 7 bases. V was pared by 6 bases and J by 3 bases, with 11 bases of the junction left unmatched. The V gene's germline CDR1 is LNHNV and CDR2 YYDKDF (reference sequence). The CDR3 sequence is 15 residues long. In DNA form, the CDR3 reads TGTGCCACCAGTCCGGCCGGGACAGACCTCTACGAGCAGTACTTC. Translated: CATSPAGTDLYEQYF. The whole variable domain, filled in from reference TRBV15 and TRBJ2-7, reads DAMVIQNPRYQVTQFGKPVTLSCSQTLNHNVMYWYQQKSSQAPKLLFHYYDKDFNNEADTPDNFQSRRPNTSFCFLDIRSPGLGDTAMYLCATSPAGTDLYEQYFGPGTRLTVT.